One TCR beta chain is described in this entry. Its antigen is not identified. Unmatched junction bases numbered 6, after V lost 5 bases and J lost 1 base. Germline CDR1 is LNHDA and CDR2 is SQIVND (reference sequence). This CDR3 contains 15 residues. The sample originates from a study of OX40 agonist ivuxolimab in advanced cancers. General study results and limits: The average count of expanded clones was higher among CD8+ T cells than among CD4+. Partial responders at 0.1-3.0 mg/kg had among the lowest clonal expansion.

TCRdb's table, derived via immunoSEQ multiplex PCR, lists solely in-frame clones and lacks some. The sample has tens of thousands of clones, 82% seen once. The sequence was collected from an adult with an advanced solid tumor such as melanoma, head and neck, liver or kidney cancer. The genes are TRBV19 and TRBJ2-7, with 9 bases aligning to TRBD2. Sequenced here: CD4+ or CD8+ T cells sorted from blood, sampled in a trial of the OX40 agonist ivuxolimab. The CDR3 sequence is CASSPRTSASYEQYF. As DNA, the CDR3 is TGTGCCAGTAGTCCGAGGACTAGCGCTTCCTACGAGCAGTACTTC.